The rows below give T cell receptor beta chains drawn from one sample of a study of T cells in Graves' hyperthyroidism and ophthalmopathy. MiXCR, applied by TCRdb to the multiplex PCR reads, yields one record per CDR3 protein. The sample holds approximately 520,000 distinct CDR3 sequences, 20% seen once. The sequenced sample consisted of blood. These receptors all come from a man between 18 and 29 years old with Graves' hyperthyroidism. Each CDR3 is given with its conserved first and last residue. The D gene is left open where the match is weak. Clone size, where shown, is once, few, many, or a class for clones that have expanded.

CDR3aa: CASSLDTTEAFF
CDR3nt: TGTGCCAGCAGCTTGGACACCACTGAAGCTTTCTTT
j_gene: TRBJ1-1
v_gene: TRBV11-3
abundance: many
d_gene: NA

CDR3aa: CASSPSGGGRSREQYF
CDR3nt: TGTGCCAGCTCACCGTCCGGTGGGGGTAGGTCTCGCGAGCAGTACTTC
j_gene: TRBJ2-7
v_gene: TRBV18
abundance: few
d_gene: NA

CDR3aa: CASSLAGVSYEQYF
CDR3nt: TGTGCCAGCAGTTTAGCGGGAGTATCCTACGAGCAGTACTTC
j_gene: TRBJ2-7
v_gene: TRBV7-9
abundance: many
d_gene: TRBD2

CDR3aa: CASNNPGGEYTEAFF
CDR3nt: TGTGCCAGCAACAACCCAGGGGGCGAATACACTGAAGCTTTCTTT
j_gene: TRBJ1-1
v_gene: TRBV6-2/TRBV6-3
abundance: NA
d_gene: TRBD1

CDR3aa: CASRFREGTGELFF
CDR3nt: TGTGCCAGCAGATTTAGGGAGGGCACCGGGGAGCTGTTTTTT
j_gene: TRBJ2-2
v_gene: TRBV27
abundance: many
d_gene: TRBD2

CDR3aa: CASSPRPGQNTGELFF
CDR3nt: TGTGCCAGCTCACCACGTCCGGGACAGAACACCGGGGAGCTGTTTTTT
j_gene: TRBJ2-2
v_gene: TRBV18
abundance: NA
d_gene: NA

CDR3aa: CATRNYRDYRQETQYF
CDR3nt: TGTGCCACCAGAAATTACCGGGACTACCGACAAGAGACCCAGTACTTC
j_gene: TRBJ2-5
v_gene: TRBV24-1
abundance: many
d_gene: TRBD2

CDR3aa: CASSLAAGSDQPQHF
CDR3nt: TGTGCCAGCAGTTTAGCGGCAGGATCCGATCAGCCCCAGCATTTT
j_gene: TRBJ1-5
v_gene: TRBV12-3/TRBV12-4
abundance: many
d_gene: NA

CDR3aa: CTPTQGAGETQYF
CDR3nt: TGCACACCGACACAGGGGGCCGGGGAGACCCAGTACTTC
j_gene: TRBJ2-5
v_gene: TRBV20-1
abundance: many
d_gene: TRBD1

CDR3aa: CASSFQRTFTSAFF
CDR3nt: TGTGCCAGCAGTTTTCAGAGGACGTTTACCTCCGCTTTCTTT
j_gene: TRBJ1-1
v_gene: TRBV28
abundance: NA
d_gene: NA

CDR3aa: CASSLEGTGERQPQHF
CDR3nt: TGTGCCAGCAGTTTAGAAGGGACAGGGGAACGTCAGCCCCAGCATTTT
j_gene: TRBJ1-5
v_gene: TRBV27
abundance: many
d_gene: TRBD1